This T cell receptor beta chain was recovered during a study of blood T cell repertoires in COVID-19. The length of the CDR3 is 16 residues. V lost 5 bases and J lost 3; bases outside the gene matches: 11. The V gene's germline CDR1 is SGHVS and CDR2 FNYEAQ. The protocol was immunoSEQ multiplex PCR, while the TCRdb copy is restricted to in-frame clones and leaves out a portion. The data show approximately 150,000 clones, with about 85% seen just once and about 4.1% held by the top ten. Sequencing was done on a sample of PBMCs or T cells enriched from blood (not recorded which). This clonotype was sampled from a woman in her 40s who had been exposed to COVID-19. The rearrangement joins TRBV7-6 to TRBJ2-7, with TRBD2 matching over 9 bases. This CDR3 is CASSPGGLAGIYEQYF. The CDR3 DNA is TGTGCCAGCAGCCCAGGGGGACTAGCCGGTATCTACGAGCAGTACTTC.